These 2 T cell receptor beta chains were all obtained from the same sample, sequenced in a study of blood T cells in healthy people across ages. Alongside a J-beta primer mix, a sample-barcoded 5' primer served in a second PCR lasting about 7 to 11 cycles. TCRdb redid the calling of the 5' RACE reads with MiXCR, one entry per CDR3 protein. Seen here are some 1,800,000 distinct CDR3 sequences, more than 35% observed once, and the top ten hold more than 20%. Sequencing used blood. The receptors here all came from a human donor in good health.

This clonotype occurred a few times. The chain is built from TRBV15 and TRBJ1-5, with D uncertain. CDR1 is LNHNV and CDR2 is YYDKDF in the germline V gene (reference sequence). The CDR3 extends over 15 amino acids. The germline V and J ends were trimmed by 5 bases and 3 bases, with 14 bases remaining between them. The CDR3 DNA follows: TGTGCCACCAGCGCGGCCCCAGGAACCAATCAGCCCCAGCATTTT. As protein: CATSAAPGTNQPQHF.

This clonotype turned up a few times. The CDR3 is CASSQGSGGGFVQYF. The CDR3 DNA is TGCGCCAGCAGCCAAGGTTCGGGGGGGGGCTTTGTTCAGTACTTC. The chain employs TRBV4-3 and TRBJ2-4, with 8 bases lining up with TRBD2. The V gene's germline CDR1 is LGHNA and CDR2 YSLEER. The CDR3 is 15 amino acids. Trimming took 1 base from V and 11 from J; bases not matched to a gene: 10.